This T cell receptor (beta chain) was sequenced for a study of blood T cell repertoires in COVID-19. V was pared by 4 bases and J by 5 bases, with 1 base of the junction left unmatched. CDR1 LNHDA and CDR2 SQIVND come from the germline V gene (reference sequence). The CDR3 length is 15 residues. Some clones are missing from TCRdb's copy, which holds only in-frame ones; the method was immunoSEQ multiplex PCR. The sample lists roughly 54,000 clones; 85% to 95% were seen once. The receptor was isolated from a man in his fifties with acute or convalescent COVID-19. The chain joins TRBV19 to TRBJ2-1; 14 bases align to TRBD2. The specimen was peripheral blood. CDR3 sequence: CASSRGLAGDNEQFF. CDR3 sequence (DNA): TGTGCCAGTAGTAGGGGACTAGCGGGAGACAATGAGCAGTTCTTC.